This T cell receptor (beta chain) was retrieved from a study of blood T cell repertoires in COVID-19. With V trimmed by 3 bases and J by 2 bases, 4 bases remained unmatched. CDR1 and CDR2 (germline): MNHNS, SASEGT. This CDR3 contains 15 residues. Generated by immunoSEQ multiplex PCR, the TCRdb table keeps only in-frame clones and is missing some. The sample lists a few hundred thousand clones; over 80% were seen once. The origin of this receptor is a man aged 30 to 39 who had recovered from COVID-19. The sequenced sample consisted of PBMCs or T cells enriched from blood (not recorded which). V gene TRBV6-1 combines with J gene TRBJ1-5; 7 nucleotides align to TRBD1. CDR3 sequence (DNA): TGTGCCAGCAGTGAGAATACAGGGGGCAATCAGCCCCAGCATTTT. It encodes CASSENTGGNQPQHF.